Below are 11 T cell receptor beta chains sequenced from a single sample in a study of CD8 T cells in Susac syndrome. RNA, at roughly 0.5 to 1 ug, was reverse transcribed with random hexamers. TCRdb reprocessed the immunoSEQ multiplex PCR reads with MiXCR, giving one entry per CDR3 protein. Among about 210,000 distinct CDR3 sequences listed, roughly 96% were seen once. What was sequenced was CD4+ T cells from PBMCs. These receptor sequences come from a human donor with multiple sclerosis.

This chain uses TRBV20-1 with TRBJ2-3; TRBD2 agrees at 8 bases. Trimming removed 3 bases from V and 0 bases from J; junction bases left unmatched: 8. This CDR3 region has 16 residues. Germline CDR1 is DFQATT and CDR2 is SNEGSKA (reference sequence). DNA of the CDR3: TGCAGTGCTAGGCTCAAACTAGCGGAGAGCACAGATACGCAGTATTTT. Translation gives CSARLKLAESTDTQYF.

Only a few counts were recorded for this clonotype. The chain combines TRBV20-1 with TRBJ2-5, with 11 bases fitting TRBD2. V gave up 4 bases and J gave up 4 bases; unmatched junction bases: 2. CDR3 length equals 13 residues. Per germline, CDR1 DFQATT and CDR2 SNEGSKA (reference sequence). Written as DNA, the CDR3 is TGCAGTGCTACTGGACTAGCGGGAGAGACCCAGTACTTC. Residues: CSATGLAGETQYF.

The rearrangement links TRBV28 to TRBJ1-2; tentative D call: TRBD1 (5 bases). Germline loops: CDR1 MDHEN, CDR2 SYDVKM. The CDR3 runs 12 residues. V gave up 3 bases and J gave up 6 bases, with 8 bases separating them. The DNA for the CDR3 is TGTGCCAGCAGTTTCCAGGGAGATGGCTACACCTTC. Encoded protein: CASSFQGDGYTF.

This clonotype was detected only once. The gene calls are TRBV30 and TRBJ1-1, with TRBD1 as a possible D gene (5 bases). Germline V gene sequence: CDR1 GTSNPN, CDR2 SVGIG (reference sequence). With 5 bases removed from V and 2 bases from J, the gap between germline ends came to 15 bases. The CDR3 contains 14 residues. The CDR3 DNA follows: TGTGCCTGGGCTTTGGGACGGCCAAACACTGAAGCTTTCTTT. This gives the protein CAWALGRPNTEAFF.

The chain has TRBV28 and TRBJ2-7, with D maybe TRBD2 (5 bases). The V and J ends lost 5 bases and 4 bases respectively, with 18 bases between them. The CDR3 is made up of 15 amino acids. Germline CDR1 is MDHEN and CDR2 is SYDVKM. CDR3 nucleotide sequence: TGTGCCAGCAGTCTTCAACGGCCCGGGATATACGAGCAGTACTTC. This encodes CASSLQRPGIYEQYF.

J is TRBJ2-7 and V is TRBV29-1, with 7 bases identical to TRBD2. Losses at the gene ends were 3 bases for V and 9 bases for J; bases not matched to a gene: 5. Germline loops: CDR1 SQVTM, CDR2 ANQGSEA. The CDR3 has 11 amino acids. CDR3 amino acids: CSVEIAGTQYF. The CDR3 nucleotides read TGCAGCGTTGAGATAGCGGGTACGCAGTACTTC.

This clonotype appeared once. The J gene is TRBJ1-2, the V gene TRBV18; 8 positions match TRBD1. The CDR3 loop spans 13 amino acids. Germline CDR1 KGHSH, CDR2 LQKENI. After removal of 0 bases from V and 7 bases from J, the junction contained 1 base not matched to a gene. CDR3 sequence reads: CASSPPTGVGYTF. The CDR3 nucleotides are TGTGCCAGCTCACCACCGACAGGGGTTGGCTACACCTTC.

This clonotype appeared once. The chain uses TRBV30 and TRBJ1-2, with D tentatively TRBD1 (5 bases). CDR1 and CDR2 (germline): GTSNPN, SVGIG (reference sequence). This CDR3 region has 13 residues. V lost 4 bases to trimming and J lost 7 bases, with 16 bases between them. The DNA for the CDR3 is TGTGCCTGGACCGGGCAGGGTCCGGTTGGCTACACCTTC. Its protein product is CAWTGQGPVGYTF.

This clonotype came up once. This chain joins TRBV23-1 and TRBJ2-4, with a tentative D call TRBD2 (5 bases). TRBV23-1 is classed as an ORF, of uncertain function. The CDR3 has 18 amino acids. Trimming removed 0 bases at V and 0 bases at J, with 15 bases between. The CDR3: CASSQSITSTKAKNIQYF. Written as DNA, the CDR3 is TGCGCCAGCAGTCAATCAATAACTAGTACAAAAGCCAAAAACATTCAGTACTTC.

This clonotype appeared once. The chain employs TRBV6-5 and TRBJ2-7; 9 nucleotides align to TRBD1. With 6 bases clipped from V and 6 bases from J, the junction kept 6 bases outside the gene matches. Germline CDR1 and CDR2: MNHEY and SVGAGI. This CDR3 spans 13 amino acids. For the CDR3, the DNA is TGTGCCAGCAGCCGGGGACAGGGTAGCGAGCAGTACTTC. This sequence encodes CASSRGQGSEQYF.

This chain joins TRBV10-3 and TRBJ1-4; possibly TRBD1 for D (6 bases). V lost 3 bases and J lost 4, with 12 bases in between. Germline CDR1 and CDR2: ENHRY and SYGVKD. This CDR3 is 15 amino acids long. CDR3: CAISDSRGNNEKLFF. The CDR3 nucleotides read TGTGCCATCAGTGATTCAAGGGGGAATAATGAAAAACTGTTTTTT.